This T cell receptor beta chain comes out of a study of early T cells in non-severe SARS-CoV-2 infection. Study-wide context: Sequencing of unsorted whole blood was done on bulk RNA, leaving chains unpaired.

This CDR3 region has 14 residues. Attached unique molecular identifiers marked individual cDNA molecules. Via MiXCR, TCRdb re-called the 5' RACE reads, giving one row per CDR3 protein. The sample holds about 81,000 distinct CDR3 sequences; about 6% are singletons and the top ten take roughly 7.8%. Overall study findings and caveats: Anti-spike CD8 responses were favored by VDJdb matching, which missed private and CD4 specificities.

This clonotype has at least ten counts. Its antigen is as yet unknown. This chain uses TRBV3-2 with TRBJ2-7. TRBV3-2 is a pseudogene segment. The TCR comes from an adult who was a healthcare worker with PCR-confirmed SARS-CoV-2 infection or an uninfected control (not recorded which). Sequencing was done on a sample of whole blood. CDR3 sequence reads: CASSLGSDLDEQYF. The CDR3 DNA reads TGTGCCAGCAGCCTGGGGTCCGATCTGGACGAGCAGTACTTC.